The 7 T cell receptor beta chains given below trace back to one sample, sequenced in a study of CD8+ T cells in alopecia areata. Specified treatment: oral pan-JAK inhibitor, 5-10 mg twice daily. Sequencing relied on a cDNA template that was reverse transcribed from extracted RNA. Produced via immunoSEQ multiplex PCR; TCRdb's table is partial and in-frame only. The data show about 210,000 clones, approximately 72% seen once. Here the sequenced sample was CD4+ T cells sorted from blood, taken around week 42, from a patient treated with tofacitinib. Source of these receptors: a human donor with alopecia areata.

The chain is built from TRBV27 and TRBJ1-2; weak D call: TRBD1 (5 bases). The CDR3 is 14 residues long. Germline CDR1 and CDR2: MNHEY and SMNVEV (reference sequence). V lost 3 bases and J 4 bases, leaving 12 bases between the germline ends. CDR3 nucleotide sequence: TGTGCCAGCAGTTTGCAGGGTGGAATCTATGGCTACACCTTC. The encoded protein is CASSLQGGIYGYTF.

The chain carries TRBV30 and TRBJ2-1, with D uncertain. The CDR3 runs to 13 residues. CDR1 GTSNPN and CDR2 SVGIG come from the germline V gene (reference sequence). The ends were cut back, 2 bases at V and 0 bases at J, with 5 bases in the middle. CDR3 coding DNA: TGTGCCTGGAGTTGGAGCTCCTACAATGAGCAGTTCTTC. Protein sequence: CAWSWSSYNEQFF.

This rearrangement joins TRBV5-1 to TRBJ1-1; 9 nucleotides match TRBD1. With V trimmed by 4 bases and J by 1 base, 8 bases remained unmatched. CDR1 and CDR2 from the germline V gene are SGHRS and YFSETQ. The CDR3 totals 16 residues. In DNA form, the CDR3 reads TGCGCCAGCAGCCCCGGGACAGGGTTTACGAACACTGAAGCTTTCTTT. It specifies CASSPGTGFTNTEAFF.

This chain joins TRBV5-1 and TRBJ1-6; perhaps TRBD1 as D (5 bases). The CDR3 loop spans 16 amino acids. V was trimmed by 2 bases and J by 2 bases, leaving 11 bases between them. Per germline, CDR1 SGHRS and CDR2 YFSETQ. CDR3 DNA: TGCGCCAGCAGCTTCGGGGGACGAACCTATAATTCACCCCTCCACTTT. Residues: CASSFGGRTYNSPLHF.

This sequence joins TRBV30 and TRBJ2-7, with TRBD1 matching over 10 bases. This CDR3 comprises 13 residues. The germline gives CDR1 GTSNPN, CDR2 SVGIG (reference sequence). Trimming removed 6 bases from V and 5 bases from J; junction bases left unmatched: 7. CDR3 in DNA: TGTGCCTGTCCGGGACAGGGGAAAAACGAGCAGTACTTC. Translation gives CACPGQGKNEQYF. Filled out from reference TRBV30 and TRBJ2-7, the complete variable domain reads SQTIHQWPATLVQPVGSPLSLECTVEGTSNPNLYWYRQAAGRGLQLLFYSVGIGQISSEVPQNLSASRPQDRQFILSSKKLLLSDSGFYLCACPGQGKNEQYFGPGTRLTVT.

This clone showed up just once. V is TRBV9 and J is TRBJ1-5; possibly TRBD1 for D (5 bases). Germline V CDR1 and CDR2: SGDLS, YYNGEE. Trimming shortened V by 4 bases and J by 8 bases, and 16 bases separated the two germline ends. The CDR3 loop spans 14 amino acids. This CDR3 reads CASSPSGGLEPQHF. The CDR3 DNA reads TGTGCCAGCAGCCCCTCGGGGGGACTAGAGCCCCAGCATTTT.

The chain employs TRBV29-1 and TRBJ1-1; D unresolved. V was cut by 5 bases and J by 1 base, with 8 bases left in between. CDR3 length equals 12 residues. Looked up from germline, CDR1 is SQVTM and CDR2 is ANQGSEA. DNA for the CDR3: TGCAGCGTTAAGAGACAGAACACTGAAGCTTTCTTT. It is translated as CSVKRQNTEAFF.